The table lists the clone carrying this T cell receptor beta chain with a count of one. No antigen is known for it. Trimming took 4 bases from V and 4 from J, leaving 13 bases between them. This CDR3 is built from 14 residues. Germline V CDR1 and CDR2: SQVTM, ANQGSEA. This entry comes from a study of blood T cells in healthy people across ages. Together with a sample-barcoded 5' primer, a J-beta primer mix was included in a second PCR lasting roughly 6 to 12 cycles. Each of the samples gave a minimum of 3 million paired-end reads that contained CDR3. In TCRdb, the 5' RACE reads were re-called with MiXCR into one record per CDR3 protein. Among fewer than 2,000,000 distinct CDR3 sequences listed, about two fifths were seen once. The authors drew about 9.9 milliliters of peripheral blood from each donor. Whole-study results and caveats: Researchers said unsorted PBMCs prevented a conclusive naive versus antigen-experienced comparison.

The chain employs TRBV29-1 and TRBJ2-2; the D call may be TRBD1 or TRBD2 (6 bases each). Sequencing input: blood. This TCR came from a human donor in good health. The CDR3 reads CSVGGGPGTGELFF. The CDR3 DNA is TGCAGCGTTGGTGGGGGGCCGGGCACCGGGGAGCTGTTTTTT.